This section outlines one TCR beta chain sequence together with its context. Its target is not known. These data are taken from a study of cytomegalovirus exposure and HLA in healthy donors. Broader study findings: Highest at DRB1 and lowest at HLA-C, TCR association rates differed among HLA loci in a later analysis. An analysis done earlier found most TCR beta V segments productive about 87% or about 30% of the time. Common viral pathogens seemed, in a later analysis, to connect with several of the most significant clusters.

The PCR contained 60 Vbeta and 13 Jbeta primers. Libraries were prepared by immunoSEQ multiplex PCR; TCRdb keeps only in-frame clonotypes and omits some of them. This sample's table reports under 120,000 clones. This CDR3 has 15 residues. V lost 0 bases, J lost 2 bases, and 10 bases lay in between. Germline values: CDR1 MNHEY, CDR2 SMNVEV (reference sequence). The chain uses TRBV27 and TRBJ2-5; D call uncertain. Sequencing was done on a sample of PBMCs. The source of this sequence is a man aged 50-59 years in good health and CMV-seronegative. CDR3 region: CASSLSRQTQETQYF. CDR3 nucleotides: TGTGCCAGCAGTTTATCCCGGCAGACTCAAGAGACCCAGTACTTC.